Listed below are T cell receptor beta chains from one sample, sequenced in a study of tumor-infiltrating lymphocytes in oesophageal squamous cell carcinoma. TCRdb called the PCR reads again in MiXCR, with one record for every CDR3 protein. The profile covers about 18,000 distinct CDR3 sequences, with approximately 39% appearing a single time and about 39% taken by the ten largest. The specimen sequenced was esophageal tumor tissue. These receptors came from a male donor with esophageal squamous cell carcinoma. Both conserved end residues are part of each CDR3. Fields, in order: J gene, D gene, clone size, V gene, CDR3 protein, CDR3 DNA. D genes are given only for firm matches. Size values are once, few and many counts, or a class for expanded clones, and some rows have none.

J gene: TRBJ2-7; D gene: TRBD2; clone size: medium-sized; V gene: TRBV7-8; CDR3 protein: CASSPTSGNYEQYF; CDR3 DNA: TGTGCCAGCAGCCCCACTAGCGGGAACTACGAGCAGTACTTC
J gene: TRBJ2-7; D gene: .; clone size: .; V gene: TRBV7-8; CDR3 protein: CASSSLLGGTGEQYF; CDR3 DNA: TGTGCCAGCAGCTCTTTACTAGGTGGGACCGGGGAGCAGTACTTC
J gene: TRBJ2-5; D gene: TRBD2; clone size: .; V gene: TRBV7-2; CDR3 protein: CASSSRLAGGPSQETQYF; CDR3 DNA: TGTGCCAGCAGCTCCCGACTAGCGGGAGGGCCCTCTCAAGAGACCCAGTACTTC
J gene: TRBJ2-7; D gene: .; clone size: .; V gene: TRBV6-6; CDR3 protein: CASSYGAEFYEQYF; CDR3 DNA: TGTGCCAGCAGTTACGGAGCGGAGTTTTACGAGCAGTACTTC
J gene: TRBJ2-7; D gene: TRBD1; clone size: many; V gene: TRBV19; CDR3 protein: CASSIRQGSEQYF; CDR3 DNA: TGTGCCAGTAGTATCAGACAGGGCAGCGAGCAGTACTTC
J gene: TRBJ2-7; D gene: TRBD1; clone size: many; V gene: TRBV2; CDR3 protein: CASGLTGGHEQYF; CDR3 DNA: TGTGCCAGCGGTTTGACAGGGGGCCACGAGCAGTACTTC
J gene: TRBJ1-5; D gene: TRBD1; clone size: .; V gene: TRBV19; CDR3 protein: CASLRRTGQSNQPQHF; CDR3 DNA: TGTGCCAGCCTAAGACGGACAGGGCAGAGCAATCAGCCCCAGCATTTT
J gene: TRBJ2-2; D gene: TRBD1; clone size: .; V gene: TRBV10-2; CDR3 protein: CASSTGAAGELFF; CDR3 DNA: TGCGCCAGCAGCACAGGGGCAGCCGGGGAGCTGTTTTTT
J gene: TRBJ1-6; D gene: .; clone size: medium-sized; V gene: TRBV12-3/TRBV12-4; CDR3 protein: CASSPRSWGSPLHF; CDR3 DNA: TGTGCCAGCAGTCCTCGATCCTGGGGGTCACCCCTCCACTTT
J gene: TRBJ1-2; D gene: TRBD1; clone size: many; V gene: TRBV10-3; CDR3 protein: CAISWTGVANYGYTF; CDR3 DNA: TGTGCCATCAGTTGGACAGGGGTGGCTAACTATGGCTACACCTTC
J gene: TRBJ1-3; D gene: .; clone size: few; V gene: TRBV19; CDR3 protein: CASGLGGSSSGNTIYF; CDR3 DNA: TGTGCCAGCGGACTTGGGGGCTCGAGCTCTGGAAACACCATATATTTT
J gene: TRBJ2-1; D gene: .; clone size: many; V gene: TRBV5-1; CDR3 protein: CASSLILGGDNEQFF; CDR3 DNA: TGCGCCAGCAGCTTGATTCTGGGCGGGGACAATGAGCAGTTCTTC
J gene: TRBJ2-2; D gene: .; clone size: .; V gene: TRBV3-1; CDR3 protein: CASSQGTANTGELFF; CDR3 DNA: TGTGCCAGCAGCCAAGGGACAGCGAACACCGGGGAGCTGTTTTTT
J gene: TRBJ1-1; D gene: .; clone size: .; V gene: TRBV29-1; CDR3 protein: CSVDLAGGYEQDF; CDR3 DNA: TGCAGCGTTGATCTAGCGGGGGGCTACGAGCAGGACTTC
J gene: TRBJ1-6; D gene: .; clone size: .; V gene: TRBV15; CDR3 protein: CATSRLGLDSPLHF; CDR3 DNA: TGTGCCACCAGCAGATTAGGGCTGGATTCACCCCTCCACTTT
J gene: TRBJ2-7; D gene: TRBD2; clone size: .; V gene: TRBV7-3; CDR3 protein: CASSLFPGLAYNEQYF; CDR3 DNA: TGTGCCAGCAGCTTATTCCCGGGACTAGCCTACAATGAGCAGTACTTC